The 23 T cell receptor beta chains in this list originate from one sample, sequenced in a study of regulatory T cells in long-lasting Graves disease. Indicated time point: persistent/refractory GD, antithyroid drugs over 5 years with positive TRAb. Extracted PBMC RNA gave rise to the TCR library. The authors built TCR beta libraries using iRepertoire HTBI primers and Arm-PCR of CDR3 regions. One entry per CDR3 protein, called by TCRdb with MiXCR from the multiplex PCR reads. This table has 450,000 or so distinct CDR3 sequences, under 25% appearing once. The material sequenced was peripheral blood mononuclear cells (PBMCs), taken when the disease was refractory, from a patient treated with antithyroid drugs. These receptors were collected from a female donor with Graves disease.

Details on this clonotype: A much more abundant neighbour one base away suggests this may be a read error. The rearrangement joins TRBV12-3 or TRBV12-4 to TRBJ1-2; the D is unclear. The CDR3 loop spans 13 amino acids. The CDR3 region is CTSRSSTFHGYTF. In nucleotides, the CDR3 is TGTACCAGCAGATCCTCAACCTTCCATGGCTACACCTTC.

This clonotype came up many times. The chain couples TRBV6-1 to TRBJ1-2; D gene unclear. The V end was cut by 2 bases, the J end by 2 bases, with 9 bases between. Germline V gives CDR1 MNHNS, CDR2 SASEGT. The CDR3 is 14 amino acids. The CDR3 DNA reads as TGTGCCAGCAGTGAATTTCACGGGAACTATGGCTACACCTTC. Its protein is CASSEFHGNYGYTF.

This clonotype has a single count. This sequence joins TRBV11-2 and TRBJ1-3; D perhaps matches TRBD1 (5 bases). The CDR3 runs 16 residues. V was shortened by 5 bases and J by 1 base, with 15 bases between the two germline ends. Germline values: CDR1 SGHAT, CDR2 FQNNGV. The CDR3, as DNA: TGTGCCAGCAGCGGCCCCGGAGGGACTTCTGGAAACACCATATATTTT. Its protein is CASSGPGGTSGNTIYF.

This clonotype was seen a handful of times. The CDR3 region is CASSSAPGTGKHYGYTF. The DNA of the CDR3 is TGTGCCAGCAGCTCCGCCCCCGGGACAGGGAAACACTATGGCTACACCTTC. The chain joins TRBV5-5 to TRBJ1-2, with 9 bases that match TRBD1. V was clipped by 3 bases and J by 3 bases; unmatched bases: 12. CDR3 length: 17 amino acids. The germline V gene has CDR1 SGHKS and CDR2 YYEKEE (reference sequence).

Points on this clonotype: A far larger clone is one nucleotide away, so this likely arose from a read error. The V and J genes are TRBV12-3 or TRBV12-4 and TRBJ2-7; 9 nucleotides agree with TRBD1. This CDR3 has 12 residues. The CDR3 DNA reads TGTGCCAGCAGCGGGACAGGGTACGGGCAGTACTTC. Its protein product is CASSGTGYGQYF.

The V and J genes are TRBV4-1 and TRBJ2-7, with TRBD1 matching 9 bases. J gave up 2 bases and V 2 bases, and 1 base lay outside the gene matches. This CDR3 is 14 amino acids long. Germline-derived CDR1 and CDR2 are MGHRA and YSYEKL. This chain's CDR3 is CASSQNRGPYEQYF. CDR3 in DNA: TGCGCCAGCAGCCAAAACAGGGGGCCCTACGAGCAGTACTTC.

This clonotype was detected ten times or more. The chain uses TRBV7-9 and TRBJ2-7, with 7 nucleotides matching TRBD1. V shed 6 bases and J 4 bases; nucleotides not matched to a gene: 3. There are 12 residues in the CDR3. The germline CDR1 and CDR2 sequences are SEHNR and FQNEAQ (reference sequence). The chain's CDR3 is CASSSDRYEQYF. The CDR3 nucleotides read TGTGCCAGCAGTTCGGACAGGTACGAGCAGTACTTC.

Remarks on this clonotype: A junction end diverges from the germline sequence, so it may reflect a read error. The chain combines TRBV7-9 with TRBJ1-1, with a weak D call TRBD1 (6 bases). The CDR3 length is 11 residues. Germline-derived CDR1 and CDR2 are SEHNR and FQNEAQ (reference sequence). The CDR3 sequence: CASTPERQVEF. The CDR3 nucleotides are TGTGCCAGCACCCCAGAGAGACAGGTAGAGTTT.

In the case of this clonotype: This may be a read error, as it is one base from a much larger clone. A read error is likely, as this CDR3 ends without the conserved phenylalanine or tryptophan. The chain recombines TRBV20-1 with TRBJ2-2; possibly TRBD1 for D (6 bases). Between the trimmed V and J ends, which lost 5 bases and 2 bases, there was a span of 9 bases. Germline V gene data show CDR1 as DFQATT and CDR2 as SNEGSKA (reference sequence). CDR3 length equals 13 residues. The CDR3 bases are TGCAGTGCTTGGGGGACAAACACCGGGGAGCTGTTTTCT. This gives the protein CSAWGTNTGELFS.

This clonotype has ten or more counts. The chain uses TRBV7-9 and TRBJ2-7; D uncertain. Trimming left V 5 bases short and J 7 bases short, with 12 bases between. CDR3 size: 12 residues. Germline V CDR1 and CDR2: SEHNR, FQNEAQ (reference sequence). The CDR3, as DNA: TGTGCCAGCAGCACCGGTGCAAGGGAGCAGTACTTC. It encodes CASSTGAREQYF.

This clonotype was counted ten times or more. DNA of the CDR3: TGTGCTAGTGGTTTCCCAATGACAGGGATCTCCTACGAGCAGTACTTC. Amino acid sequence: CASGFPMTGISYEQYF. V gene TRBV12-5 combines with J gene TRBJ2-7; 7 bases are a match to TRBD1. V was pared by 3 bases and J by 0 bases, with 8 bases of the junction left unmatched. This CDR3 is built from 16 residues. CDR1 is LGHNT and CDR2 is FRNRAP in the germline V gene.

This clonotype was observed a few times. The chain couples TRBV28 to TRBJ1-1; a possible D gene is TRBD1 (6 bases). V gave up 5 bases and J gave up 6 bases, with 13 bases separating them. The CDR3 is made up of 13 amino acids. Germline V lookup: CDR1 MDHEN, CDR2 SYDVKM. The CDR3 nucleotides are TGTGCCAGCAGTCCCAGGGGAATATCTGAAGCTTTCTTT. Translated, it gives CASSPRGISEAFF.

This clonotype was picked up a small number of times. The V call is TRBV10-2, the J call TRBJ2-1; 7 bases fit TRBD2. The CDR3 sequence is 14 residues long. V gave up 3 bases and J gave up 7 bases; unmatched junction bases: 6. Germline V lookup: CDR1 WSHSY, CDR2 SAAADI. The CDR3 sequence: CASSDGGSGNEQFF. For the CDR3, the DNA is TGCGCCAGCAGTGATGGCGGGAGTGGGAATGAGCAGTTCTTC.

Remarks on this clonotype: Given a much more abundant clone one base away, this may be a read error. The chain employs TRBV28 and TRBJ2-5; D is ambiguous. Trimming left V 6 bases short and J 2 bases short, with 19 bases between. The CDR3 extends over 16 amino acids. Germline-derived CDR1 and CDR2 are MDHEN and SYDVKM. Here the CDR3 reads CASSPRCPIGQETQYF. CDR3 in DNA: TGTGCCAGCAGCCCGCGGTGCCCAATCGGACAAGAGACCCAGTACTTC. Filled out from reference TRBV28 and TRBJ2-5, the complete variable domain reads DVKVTQSSRYLVKRTGEKVFLECVQDMDHENMFWYRQDPGLGLRLIYFSYDVKMKEKGDIPEGYSVSREKKERFSLILESASTNQTSMYLCASSPRCPIGQETQYFGPGTRLLVL.

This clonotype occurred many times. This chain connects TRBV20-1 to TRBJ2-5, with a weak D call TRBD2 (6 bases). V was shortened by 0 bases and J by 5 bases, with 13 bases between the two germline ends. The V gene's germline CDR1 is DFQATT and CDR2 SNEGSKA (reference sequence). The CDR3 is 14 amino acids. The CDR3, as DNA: TGCAGTGCTAGAGATGGGACTGGATTGGAGACCCAGTACTTC. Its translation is CSARDGTGLETQYF.

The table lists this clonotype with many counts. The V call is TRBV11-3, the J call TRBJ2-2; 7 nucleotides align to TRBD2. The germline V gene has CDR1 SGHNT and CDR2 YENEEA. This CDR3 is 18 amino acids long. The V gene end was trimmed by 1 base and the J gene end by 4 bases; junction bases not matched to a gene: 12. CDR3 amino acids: CASSLGLADRISTGELFF. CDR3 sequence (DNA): TGTGCCAGCAGCTTAGGCCTAGCGGACCGAATAAGCACCGGGGAGCTGTTTTTT.

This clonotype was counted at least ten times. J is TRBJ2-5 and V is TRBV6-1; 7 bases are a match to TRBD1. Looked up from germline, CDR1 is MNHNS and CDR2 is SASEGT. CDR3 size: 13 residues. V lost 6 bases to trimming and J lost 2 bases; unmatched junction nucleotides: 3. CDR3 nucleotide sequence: TGTGCCAGCAGCGACAGGGAACAAGAGACCCAGTACTTC. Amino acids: CASSDREQETQYF.

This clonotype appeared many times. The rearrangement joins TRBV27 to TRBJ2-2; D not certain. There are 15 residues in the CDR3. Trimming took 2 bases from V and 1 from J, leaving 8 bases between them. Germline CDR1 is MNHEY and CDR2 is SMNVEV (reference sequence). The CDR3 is CASSLGNLNTGELFF. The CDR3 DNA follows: TGTGCCAGCAGTTTAGGGAACCTGAACACCGGGGAGCTGTTTTTT.

CDR3 in amino acids: CASSQGLTDQFAEQYF. DNA for the CDR3: TGCGCCAGCAGCCAAGGACTGACAGATCAGTTCGCCGAGCAGTACTTC. This chain connects TRBV4-3 to TRBJ2-7; perhaps TRBD1 as D (5 bases). Germline CDR1 LGHNA, CDR2 YSLEER. The CDR3 is 16 amino acids. The germline V and J ends were trimmed by 1 base and 6 bases, with 19 bases remaining between them.

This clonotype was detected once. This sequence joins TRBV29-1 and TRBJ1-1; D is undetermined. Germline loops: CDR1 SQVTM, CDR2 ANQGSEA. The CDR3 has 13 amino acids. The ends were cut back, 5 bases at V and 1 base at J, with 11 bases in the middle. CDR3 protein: CSVFDGENTEAFF. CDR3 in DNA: TGCAGCGTTTTTGACGGGGAGAACACTGAAGCTTTCTTT.

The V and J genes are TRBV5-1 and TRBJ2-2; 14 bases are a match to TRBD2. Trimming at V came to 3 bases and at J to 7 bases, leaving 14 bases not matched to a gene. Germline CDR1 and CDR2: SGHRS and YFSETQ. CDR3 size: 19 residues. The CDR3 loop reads CASSWYPGLAGDGYGELFF. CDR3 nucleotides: TGCGCCAGCAGCTGGTACCCGGGACTAGCGGGAGATGGGTACGGGGAGCTGTTTTTT.

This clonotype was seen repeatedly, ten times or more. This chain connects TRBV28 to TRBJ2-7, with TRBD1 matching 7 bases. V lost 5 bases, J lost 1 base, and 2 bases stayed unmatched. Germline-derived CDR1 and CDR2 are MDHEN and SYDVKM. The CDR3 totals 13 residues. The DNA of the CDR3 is TGTGCCAGCAGTGCGACAGGGTCCTACGAGCAGTACTTC. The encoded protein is CASSATGSYEQYF. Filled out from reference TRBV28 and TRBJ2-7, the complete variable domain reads DVKVTQSSRYLVKRTGEKVFLECVQDMDHENMFWYRQDPGLGLRLIYFSYDVKMKEKGDIPEGYSVSREKKERFSLILESASTNQTSMYLCASSATGSYEQYFGPGTRLTVT.

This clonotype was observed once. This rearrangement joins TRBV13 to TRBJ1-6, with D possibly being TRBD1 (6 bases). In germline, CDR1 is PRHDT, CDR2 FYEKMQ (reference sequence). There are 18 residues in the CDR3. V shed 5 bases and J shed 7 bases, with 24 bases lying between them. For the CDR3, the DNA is TGTGCCAGCAGCCCCCGACCGAACAGGGCGAGGAGGAATTCACCCCTCCACTTT. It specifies CASSPRPNRARRNSPLHF.